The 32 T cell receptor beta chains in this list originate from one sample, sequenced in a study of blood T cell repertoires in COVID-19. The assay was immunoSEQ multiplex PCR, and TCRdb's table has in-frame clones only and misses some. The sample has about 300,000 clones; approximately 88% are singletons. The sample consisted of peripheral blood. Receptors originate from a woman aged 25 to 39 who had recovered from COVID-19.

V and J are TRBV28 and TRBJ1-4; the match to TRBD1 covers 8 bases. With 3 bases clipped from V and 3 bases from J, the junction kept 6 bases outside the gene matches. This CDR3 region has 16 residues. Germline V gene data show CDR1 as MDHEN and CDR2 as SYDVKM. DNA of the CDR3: TGTGCCAGCAGTTTGGAGACAGGGGTGTCTAATGAAAAACTGTTTTTT. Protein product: CASSLETGVSNEKLFF. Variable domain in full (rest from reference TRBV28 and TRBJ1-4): DVKVTQSSRYLVKRTGEKVFLECVQDMDHENMFWYRQDPGLGLRLIYFSYDVKMKEKGDIPEGYSVSREKKERFSLILESASTNQTSMYLCASSLETGVSNEKLFFGSGTQLSVL.

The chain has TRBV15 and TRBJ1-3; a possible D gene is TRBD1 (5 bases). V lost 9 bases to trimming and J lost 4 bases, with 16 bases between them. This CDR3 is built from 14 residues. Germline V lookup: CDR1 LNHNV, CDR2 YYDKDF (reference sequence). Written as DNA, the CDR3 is TGTGCCACGCGACGGGGCGCGGGGGGAAACACCATATATTTT. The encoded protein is CATRRGAGGNTIYF.

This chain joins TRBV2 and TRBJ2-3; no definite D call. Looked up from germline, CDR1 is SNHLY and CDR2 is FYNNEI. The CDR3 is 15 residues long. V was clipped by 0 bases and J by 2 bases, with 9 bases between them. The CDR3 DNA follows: TGTGCCAGCAGTGAAGCATTAGGAGACACAGATACGCAGTATTTT. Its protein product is CASSEALGDTDTQYF.

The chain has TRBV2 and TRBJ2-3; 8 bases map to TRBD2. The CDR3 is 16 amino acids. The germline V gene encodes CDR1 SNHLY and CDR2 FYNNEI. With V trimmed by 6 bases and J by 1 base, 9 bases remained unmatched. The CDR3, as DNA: TGTGCCAGCAGGCCGGGACGGCGGGAGGGCACAGATACGCAGTATTTT. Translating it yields CASRPGRREGTDTQYF.

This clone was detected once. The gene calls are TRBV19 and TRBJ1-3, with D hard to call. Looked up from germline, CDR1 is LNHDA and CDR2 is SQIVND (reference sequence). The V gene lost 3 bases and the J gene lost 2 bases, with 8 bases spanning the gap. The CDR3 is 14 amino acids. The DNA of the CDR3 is TGTGCCAGTAGTATGCGCAAGACTGGAAACACCATATATTTT. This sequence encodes CASSMRKTGNTIYF. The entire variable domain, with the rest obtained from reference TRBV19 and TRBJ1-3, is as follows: DGGITQSPKYLFRKEGQNVTLSCEQNLNHDAMYWYRQDPGQGLRLIYYSQIVNDFQKGDIAEGYSVSREKKESFPLTVTSAQKNPTAFYLCASSMRKTGNTIYFGEGSWLTVV.

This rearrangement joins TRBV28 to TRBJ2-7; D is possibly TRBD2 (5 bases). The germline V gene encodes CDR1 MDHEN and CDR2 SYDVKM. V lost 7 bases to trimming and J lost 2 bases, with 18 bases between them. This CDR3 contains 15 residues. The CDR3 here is CASTTPEGSTYEQYF. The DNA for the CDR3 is TGTGCCAGCACTACCCCCGAGGGCAGCACCTACGAGCAGTACTTC.

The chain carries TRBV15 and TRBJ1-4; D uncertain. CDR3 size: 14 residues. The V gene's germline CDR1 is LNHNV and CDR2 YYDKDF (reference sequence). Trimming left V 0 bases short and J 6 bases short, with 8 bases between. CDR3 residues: CATSRDLRDEKLFF. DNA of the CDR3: TGTGCCACCAGCAGAGATCTGCGGGATGAAAAACTGTTTTTT.

Written as DNA, the CDR3 is TGTGCCAGCAGTTACCGGACTTTATCACCCCTCCACTTT. Its protein product is CASSYRTLSPLHF. The rearrangement links TRBV6-5 to TRBJ1-6; no definite D call. The CDR3 has 13 amino acids. Germline CDR1 and CDR2: MNHEY and SVGAGI. Trimming cost V 2 bases and J 10 bases, with 9 bases left between them.

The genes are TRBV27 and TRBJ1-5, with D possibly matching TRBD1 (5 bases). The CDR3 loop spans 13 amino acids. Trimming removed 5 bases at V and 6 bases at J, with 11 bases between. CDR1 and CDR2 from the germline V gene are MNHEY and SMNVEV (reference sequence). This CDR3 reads CASSPPGGQPQHF. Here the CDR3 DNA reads TGTGCCAGCAGTCCGCCCGGGGGTCAGCCCCAGCATTTT.

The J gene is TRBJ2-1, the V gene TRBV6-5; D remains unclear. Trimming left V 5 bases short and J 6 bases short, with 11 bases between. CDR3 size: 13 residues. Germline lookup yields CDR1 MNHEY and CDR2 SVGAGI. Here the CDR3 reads CASSTLRVNEQFF. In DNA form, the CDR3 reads TGTGCCAGCAGTACCCTCCGGGTCAATGAGCAGTTCTTC.

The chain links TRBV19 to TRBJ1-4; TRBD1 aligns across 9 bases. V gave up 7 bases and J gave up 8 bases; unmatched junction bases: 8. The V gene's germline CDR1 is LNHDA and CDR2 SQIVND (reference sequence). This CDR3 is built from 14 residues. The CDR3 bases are TGTGCCAGTACTAAGGACAGGGGAGGCGAAAAACTGTTTTTT. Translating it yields CASTKDRGGEKLFF.

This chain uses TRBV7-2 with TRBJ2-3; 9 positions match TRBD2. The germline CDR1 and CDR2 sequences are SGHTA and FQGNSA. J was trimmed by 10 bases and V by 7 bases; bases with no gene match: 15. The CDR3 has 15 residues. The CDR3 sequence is CASKLPGTSSVPQYF. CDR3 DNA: TGTGCCAGCAAACTTCCGGGGACTAGCTCGGTCCCGCAGTATTTT.

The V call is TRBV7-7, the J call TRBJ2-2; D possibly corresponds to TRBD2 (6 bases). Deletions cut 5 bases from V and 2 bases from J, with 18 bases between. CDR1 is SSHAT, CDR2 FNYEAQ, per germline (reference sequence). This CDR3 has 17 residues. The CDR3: CASSPTPAGTNTGELFF. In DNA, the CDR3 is TGTGCCAGCAGCCCTACCCCTGCAGGGACTAACACCGGGGAGCTGTTTTTT. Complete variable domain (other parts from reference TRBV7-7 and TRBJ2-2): GAGVSQSPRYKVTKRGQDVTLRCDPISSHATLYWYQQALGQGPEFLTYFNYEAQPDKSGLPSDRFSAERPEGSISTLTIQRTEQRDSAMYRCASSPTPAGTNTGELFFGEGSRLTVL.

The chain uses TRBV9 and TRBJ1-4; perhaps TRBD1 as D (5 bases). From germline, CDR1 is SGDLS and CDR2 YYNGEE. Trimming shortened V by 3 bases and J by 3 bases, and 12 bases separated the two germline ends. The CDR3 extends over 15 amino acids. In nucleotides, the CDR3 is TGTGCCAGCAGCGGGAAGGGGCGGTCTAATGAAAAACTGTTTTTT. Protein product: CASSGKGRSNEKLFF.

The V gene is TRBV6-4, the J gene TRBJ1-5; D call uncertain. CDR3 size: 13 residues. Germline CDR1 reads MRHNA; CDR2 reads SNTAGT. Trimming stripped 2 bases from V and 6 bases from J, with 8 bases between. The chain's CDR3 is CASSDVPGQPQHF. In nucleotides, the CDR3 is TGTGCCAGCAGTGACGTACCGGGTCAGCCCCAGCATTTT.

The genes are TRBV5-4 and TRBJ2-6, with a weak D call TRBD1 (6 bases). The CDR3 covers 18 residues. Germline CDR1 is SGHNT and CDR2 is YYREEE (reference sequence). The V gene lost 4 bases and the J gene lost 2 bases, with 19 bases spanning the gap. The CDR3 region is CASSPGRGGSAGANVLTF. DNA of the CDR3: TGTGCCAGCAGCCCGGGGAGAGGGGGATCGGCTGGGGCCAACGTCCTGACTTTC.

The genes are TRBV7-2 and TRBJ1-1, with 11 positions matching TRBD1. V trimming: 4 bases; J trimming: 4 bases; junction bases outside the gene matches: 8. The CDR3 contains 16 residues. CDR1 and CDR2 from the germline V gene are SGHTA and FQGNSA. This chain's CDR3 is CASSSSTGTGGTEAFF. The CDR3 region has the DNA TGTGCCAGCAGCTCATCAACCGGGACAGGGGGCACTGAAGCTTTCTTT.

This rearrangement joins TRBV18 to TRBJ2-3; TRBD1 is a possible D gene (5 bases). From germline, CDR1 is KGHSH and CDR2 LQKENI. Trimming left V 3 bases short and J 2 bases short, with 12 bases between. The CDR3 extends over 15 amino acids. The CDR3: CASSPFQGSTDTQYF. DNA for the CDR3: TGTGCCAGCTCACCGTTTCAGGGCTCCACAGATACGCAGTATTTT. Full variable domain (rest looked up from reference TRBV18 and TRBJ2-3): NAGVMQNPRHLVRRRGQEARLRCSPMKGHSHVYWYRQLPEEGLKFMVYLQKENIIDESGMPKERFSAEFPKEGPSILRIQQVVRGDSAAYFCASSPFQGSTDTQYFGPGTRLTVL.

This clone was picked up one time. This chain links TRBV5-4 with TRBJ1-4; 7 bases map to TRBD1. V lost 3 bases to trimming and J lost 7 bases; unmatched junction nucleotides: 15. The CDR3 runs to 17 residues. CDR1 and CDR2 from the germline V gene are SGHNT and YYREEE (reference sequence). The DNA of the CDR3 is TGTGCCAGCAGCTCTAAGACAGGGTTCGGTATGGGTGAAAAACTGTTTTTT. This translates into CASSSKTGFGMGEKLFF.

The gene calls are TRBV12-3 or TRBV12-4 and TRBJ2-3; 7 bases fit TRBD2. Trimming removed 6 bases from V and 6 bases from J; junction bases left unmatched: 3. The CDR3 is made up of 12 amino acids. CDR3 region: CASSKLADTQYF. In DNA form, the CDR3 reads TGTGCCAGCAGCAAACTAGCGGATACGCAGTATTTT.

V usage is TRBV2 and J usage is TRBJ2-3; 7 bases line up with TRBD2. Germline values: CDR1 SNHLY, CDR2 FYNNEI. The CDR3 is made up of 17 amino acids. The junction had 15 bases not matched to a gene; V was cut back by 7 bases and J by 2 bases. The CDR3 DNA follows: TGTGCCAGCAAGGAGTGGGCGGGGGTTAGACCCACAGATACGCAGTATTTT. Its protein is CASKEWAGVRPTDTQYF.

CDR3 sequence (DNA): TGTGCCAGCAGCCCTCGGACAGGGGACGGTTCACCCCTCCACTTT. Its protein product is CASSPRTGDGSPLHF. The chain links TRBV7-9 to TRBJ1-6; 9 bases are a match to TRBD1. The CDR3 spans 15 residues. J lost 9 bases, V lost 5 bases, and 8 bases had no gene match. CDR1 and CDR2 (germline): SEHNR, FQNEAQ (reference sequence).

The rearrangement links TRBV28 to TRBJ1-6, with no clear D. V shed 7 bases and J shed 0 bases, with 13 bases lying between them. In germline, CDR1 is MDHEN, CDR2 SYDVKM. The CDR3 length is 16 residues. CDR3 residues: CASKRGRTSYNSPLHF. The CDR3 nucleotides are TGTGCCAGCAAAAGAGGGCGGACCTCCTATAATTCACCCCTCCACTTT.

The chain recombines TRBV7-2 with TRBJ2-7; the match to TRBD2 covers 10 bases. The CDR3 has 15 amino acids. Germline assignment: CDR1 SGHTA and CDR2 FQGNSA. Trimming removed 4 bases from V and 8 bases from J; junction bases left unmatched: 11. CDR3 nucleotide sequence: TGTGCCAGCAGCTCCCAGCGGGGGGGGGATTGGAAGCAGTACTTC. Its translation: CASSSQRGGDWKQYF.

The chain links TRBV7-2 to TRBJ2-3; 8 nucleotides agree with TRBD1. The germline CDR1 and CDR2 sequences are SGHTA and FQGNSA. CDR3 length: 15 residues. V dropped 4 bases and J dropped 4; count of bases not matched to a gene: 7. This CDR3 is CASSSGQGASDTQYF. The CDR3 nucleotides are TGTGCCAGCAGCTCTGGCCAGGGGGCCTCAGATACGCAGTATTTT.

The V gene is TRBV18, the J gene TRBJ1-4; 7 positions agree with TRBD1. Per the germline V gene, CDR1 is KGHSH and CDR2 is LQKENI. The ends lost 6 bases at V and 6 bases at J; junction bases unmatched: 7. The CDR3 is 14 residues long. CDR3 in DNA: TGTGCCAGCTCCCTCACAGGGGCGGATGAAAAACTGTTTTTT. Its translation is CASSLTGADEKLFF.

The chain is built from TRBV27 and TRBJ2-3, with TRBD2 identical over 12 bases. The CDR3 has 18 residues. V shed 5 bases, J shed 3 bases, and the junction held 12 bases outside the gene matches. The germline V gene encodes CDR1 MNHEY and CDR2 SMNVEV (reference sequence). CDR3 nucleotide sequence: TGTGCCAGCAGTGCAACTAGCGGGGGGCCTCTTCTAACAGATACGCAGTATTTT. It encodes CASSATSGGPLLTDTQYF.

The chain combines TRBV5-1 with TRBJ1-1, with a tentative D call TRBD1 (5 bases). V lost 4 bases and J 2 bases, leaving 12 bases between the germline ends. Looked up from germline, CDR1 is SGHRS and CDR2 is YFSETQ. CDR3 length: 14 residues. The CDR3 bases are TGCGCCAGCAGCCCCAGGGATTTCAACACTGAAGCTTTCTTT. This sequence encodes CASSPRDFNTEAFF.

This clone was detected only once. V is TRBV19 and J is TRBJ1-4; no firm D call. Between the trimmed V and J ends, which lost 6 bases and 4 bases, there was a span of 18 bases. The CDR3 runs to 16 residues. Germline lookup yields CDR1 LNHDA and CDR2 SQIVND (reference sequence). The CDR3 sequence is CASSVFGRRLNEKLFF. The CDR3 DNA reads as TGTGCCAGTAGCGTTTTTGGGAGGCGGCTTAATGAAAAACTGTTTTTT.

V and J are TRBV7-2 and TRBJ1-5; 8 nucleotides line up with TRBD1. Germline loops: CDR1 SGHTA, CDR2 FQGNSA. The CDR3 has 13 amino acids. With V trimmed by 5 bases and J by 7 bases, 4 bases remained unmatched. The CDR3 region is CASSPNRGQPQHF. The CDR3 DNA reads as TGTGCCAGCAGCCCCAACAGGGGGCAGCCCCAGCATTTT.

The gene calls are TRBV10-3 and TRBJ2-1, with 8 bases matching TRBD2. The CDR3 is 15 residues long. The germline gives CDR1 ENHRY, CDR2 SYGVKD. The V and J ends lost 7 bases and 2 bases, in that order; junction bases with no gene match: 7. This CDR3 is CAINHGGAPYNEQFF. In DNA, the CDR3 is TGTGCCATCAACCACGGGGGGGCCCCCTACAATGAGCAGTTCTTC.

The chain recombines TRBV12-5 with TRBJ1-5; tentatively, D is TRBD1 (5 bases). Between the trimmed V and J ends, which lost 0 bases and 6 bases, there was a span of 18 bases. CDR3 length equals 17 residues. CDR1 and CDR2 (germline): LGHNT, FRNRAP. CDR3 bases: TGTGCTAGTGGTTTGGTACAGGACACTCGAGCCAGTCAGCCCCAGCATTTT. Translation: CASGLVQDTRASQPQHF.